Below, 15 T cell receptor beta chains from the same sample are listed, as sequenced in a study of OX40 agonist ivuxolimab in advanced cancers. Generated by immunoSEQ multiplex PCR, the TCRdb table keeps only in-frame clones and is missing some. The table has around 77,000 clones, around 87% seen once. The material sequenced was CD4+ or CD8+ T cells sorted from blood, taken in a trial of the OX40 agonist ivuxolimab. The source is an adult with an advanced solid tumor such as melanoma, head and neck, liver or kidney cancer.

V is TRBV9 and J is TRBJ2-3; the D is unclear. V lost 4 bases and J 1 base, leaving 10 bases between the germline ends. The length of the CDR3 is 14 residues. Germline assignment: CDR1 SGDLS and CDR2 YYNGEE. For the CDR3, the DNA is TGTGCCAGCAGCCTAGGGTCTGGCACAGATACGCAGTATTTT. As protein: CASSLGSGTDTQYF.

The chain carries TRBV7-6 and TRBJ2-2; 9 positions match TRBD1. The V gene's germline CDR1 is SGHVS and CDR2 FNYEAQ. This CDR3 comprises 16 residues. The ends lost 5 bases at V and 6 bases at J; junction bases unmatched: 10. CDR3 residues: CASSQDRGGLAGELFF. CDR3 nucleotide sequence: TGTGCCAGCAGCCAGGACAGGGGAGGATTGGCCGGGGAGCTGTTTTTT.

The V gene is TRBV19, the J gene TRBJ2-7; possible D gene TRBD1, 6 bases. The V gene lost 7 bases and the J gene lost 1 base, with 14 bases spanning the gap. The CDR3 is 14 amino acids. CDR1 is LNHDA, CDR2 SQIVND, per germline (reference sequence). The CDR3, as DNA: TGTGCCAGTAACCGGGGCCAGGGGTCCTACGAGCAGTACTTC. Translated: CASNRGQGSYEQYF. Combining the CDR3 with reference TRBV19 and TRBJ2-7 gives the whole variable domain DGGITQSPKYLFRKEGQNVTLSCEQNLNHDAMYWYRQDPGQGLRLIYYSQIVNDFQKGDIAEGYSVSREKKESFPLTVTSAQKNPTAFYLCASNRGQGSYEQYFGPGTRLTVT.

V and J are TRBV7-9 and TRBJ2-5, with D maybe TRBD1 (5 bases). The end of the DNA is better explained by TRBJ2-7, so the J call may be wrong. Germline CDR1 reads SEHNR; CDR2 reads FQNEAQ (reference sequence). The CDR3 has 14 amino acids. The CDR3 region has the DNA TGTGCCAGCAGCTTTGGGCAGGGTCCTGGCGAGCAGTACTTC. It codes for CASSFGQGPGEQYF.

The chain joins TRBV9 to TRBJ2-5; TRBD2 is a possible D gene (6 bases). V was cut by 7 bases and J by 1 base, with 11 bases left in between. From germline, CDR1 is SGDLS and CDR2 YYNGEE. The CDR3 extends over 13 amino acids. CDR3 in DNA: TGTGCCAGCGGGGCGGGACTCCAAGAGACCCAGTACTTC. Its protein product is CASGAGLQETQYF.

This clone appeared once. The J gene is TRBJ2-7, the V gene TRBV25-1, with 14 bases identical to TRBD2. Germline CDR1 reads MGHDK; CDR2 reads SYGVNS. The CDR3 length is 16 residues. With 1 base clipped from V and 5 bases from J, the junction kept 4 bases outside the gene matches. This CDR3 is CASSESGTSGSHEQYF. The CDR3 region has the DNA TGTGCCAGCAGTGAATCTGGGACTAGCGGGAGCCACGAGCAGTACTTC.

V and J are TRBV18 and TRBJ2-1, with D possibly TRBD1 on 6 matching bases. The CDR3 runs 13 residues. CDR1 is KGHSH and CDR2 is LQKENI in the germline V gene. With 2 bases removed from V and 7 bases from J, the gap between germline ends came to 9 bases. CDR3 residues: CASSPTGRNEQFF. The CDR3 DNA sequence: TGTGCCAGCTCACCAACAGGGAGAAATGAGCAGTTCTTC.

This rearrangement joins TRBV7-6 to TRBJ1-1; the D is unclear. The CDR3 spans 16 residues. The V end lost 1 base, the J end lost 3 bases, and 15 bases lay between the germline ends. Germline V gives CDR1 SGHVS, CDR2 FNYEAQ. The chain's CDR3 is CASSLDLFRKDTEAFF. The CDR3 bases are TGTGCCAGCAGCTTAGATTTATTCCGCAAGGACACTGAAGCTTTCTTT.

The chain recombines TRBV28 with TRBJ2-7; perhaps D is TRBD1 or TRBD2 (5 bases each). Germline V lookup: CDR1 MDHEN, CDR2 SYDVKM. The V and J ends lost 10 bases and 1 base respectively, with 14 bases between them. This CDR3 region has 13 residues. The CDR3 bases are TGTGCCATCGCCGGGACGCCTTCCTACGAGCAGTACTTC. It specifies CAIAGTPSYEQYF.

The chain uses TRBV12-2 and TRBJ2-7; TRBD1, the D gene given by the table, was not confirmed from the DNA. TRBV12-2 is a recognized pseudogene. The CDR3 runs to 13 residues. The CDR3 region is CASHENRGGEQYF. DNA of the CDR3: TGTGCAAGCCATGAAAACAGGGGGGGCGAGCAGTACTTC.

The V call is TRBV7-3, the J call TRBJ1-1; 7 bases match TRBD1. Trimming took 5 bases from V and 11 from J; bases not matched to a gene: 14. CDR1 is SGHTA and CDR2 is FQGTGA in the germline V gene. The CDR3 extends over 14 amino acids. DNA for the CDR3: TGTGCCAGCAGCCCGCTGAGGGAGGGGGCTTCGGCTTTCTTT. This codes for CASSPLREGASAFF.

The chain is built from TRBV10-3 and TRBJ2-1; D may be TRBD1 or TRBD2 (5 bases each). V was trimmed by 0 bases and J by 9 bases, leaving 15 bases between them. CDR1 ENHRY and CDR2 SYGVKD come from the germline V gene. This CDR3 is 15 amino acids long. The CDR3 bases are TGTGCCATCAGTGAGTCGAGCGCAGGGACGAGTGAGCAGTTCTTC. Translation: CAISESSAGTSEQFF.

The chain is built from TRBV19 and TRBJ2-2; 8 bases align to TRBD1. With V trimmed by 6 bases and J by 3 bases, 3 bases remained unmatched. CDR1 LNHDA and CDR2 SQIVND come from the germline V gene (reference sequence). The CDR3 totals 14 residues. The CDR3 protein is CASRGTGDTGELFF. The CDR3 nucleotides read TGTGCCAGTAGGGGGACAGGAGACACCGGGGAGCTGTTTTTT.

The chain recombines TRBV20-1 with TRBJ1-2; a possible D gene is TRBD1 (5 bases). Trimming left V 7 bases short and J 8 bases short, with 14 bases between. The CDR3 has 11 residues. Germline loops: CDR1 DFQATT, CDR2 SNEGSKA (reference sequence). CDR3 in amino acids: CSVREGSGYTF. CDR3 DNA: TGCAGTGTCAGGGAAGGTTCAGGCTACACCTTC.

This chain's CDR3 is CASSFWEGTQYF. CDR3 coding DNA: TGTGCCAGCAGCTTCTGGGAGGGGACCCAGTACTTC. This chain links TRBV7-6 with TRBJ2-5, with 7 bases identical to TRBD2. The CDR3 is 12 residues long. The ends lost 3 bases at V and 7 bases at J; junction bases unmatched: 2. Germline loops: CDR1 SGHVS, CDR2 FNYEAQ.